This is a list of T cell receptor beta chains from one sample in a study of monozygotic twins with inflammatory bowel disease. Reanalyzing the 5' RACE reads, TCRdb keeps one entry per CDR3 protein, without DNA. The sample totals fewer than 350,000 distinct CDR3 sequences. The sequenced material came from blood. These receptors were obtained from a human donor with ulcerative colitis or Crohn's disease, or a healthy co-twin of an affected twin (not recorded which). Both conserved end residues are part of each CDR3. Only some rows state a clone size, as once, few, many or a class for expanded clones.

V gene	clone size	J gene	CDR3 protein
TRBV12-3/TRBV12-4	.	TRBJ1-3	CASSSTRTGNTIYF
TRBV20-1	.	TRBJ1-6	CSARGGTGSNNSPLHF
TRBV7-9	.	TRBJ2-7	CASSPRDSGEQYF
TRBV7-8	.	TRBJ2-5	CASSQRSQNLETQYF
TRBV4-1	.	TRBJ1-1	CASSLGTGGRNTEAFF
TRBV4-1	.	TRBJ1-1	CASSQDSGGFQGGGEAFF
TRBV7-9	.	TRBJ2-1	CASSRVAGGGENEQFF
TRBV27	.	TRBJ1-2	CASSLEGFSSYGFTF
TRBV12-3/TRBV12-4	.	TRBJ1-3	CASSLRGQVGF
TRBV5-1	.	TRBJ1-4	CASSLQVSAEKLFF
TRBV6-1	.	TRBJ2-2	CASSEVGAGELFF
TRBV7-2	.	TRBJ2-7	CASSLYSSSYEQYF
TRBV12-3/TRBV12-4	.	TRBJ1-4	CASSLGDSATNEKLFF
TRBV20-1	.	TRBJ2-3	CSAEVQGSTDTQYF
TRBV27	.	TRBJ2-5	CASSLSGQETQYF
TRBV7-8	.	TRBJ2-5	CASSEGDTTSQRWETQYF
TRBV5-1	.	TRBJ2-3	CASSLGGQGGTDTQYF
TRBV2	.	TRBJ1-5	CASSVPGGRWNQPQHF
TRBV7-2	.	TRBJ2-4	CASSLVPLGEGGGGIQYF
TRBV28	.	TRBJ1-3	CASSDPPAPYDNTIYF
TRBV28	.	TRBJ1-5	CASSLSGQTNQPQHF
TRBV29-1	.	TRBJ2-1	CSADRDYNEQFF
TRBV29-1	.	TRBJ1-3	CSVGSQDPGNTIYF
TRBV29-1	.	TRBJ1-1	CSVSPGNTEAFF
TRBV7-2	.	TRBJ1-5	CASSSQGAAQPQHF
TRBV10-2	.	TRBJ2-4	CASKEELGVGIQYF
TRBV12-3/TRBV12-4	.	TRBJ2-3	CASSFEGLGTDTQYF
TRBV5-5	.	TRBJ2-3	CASSPRQSGTDTQYF
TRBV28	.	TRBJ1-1	CASSPGRSNTEVFF
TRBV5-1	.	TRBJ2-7	CASSFSRGAYEQYF
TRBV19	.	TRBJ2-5	CASSIRFQETQYF
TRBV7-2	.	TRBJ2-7	CASSLSTGMTYEQYF
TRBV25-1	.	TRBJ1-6	CASSEFGGAANSPLHF
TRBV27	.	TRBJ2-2	CASRLAGTGELFF
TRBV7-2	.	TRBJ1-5	CASSRDRVEPQHF
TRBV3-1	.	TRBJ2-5	CASSRSGGKETQYF
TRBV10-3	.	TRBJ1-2	CAISLSGTGGYTF
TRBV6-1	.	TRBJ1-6	CASILGQTYNSPLHF
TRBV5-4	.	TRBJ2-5	CASSLEGTSHETQYF
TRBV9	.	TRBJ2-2	CASSSLRTVNTGELFF
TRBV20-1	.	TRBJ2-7	CSAGRELPGLAGLWKSEQYF
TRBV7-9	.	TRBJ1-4	CASSHDLPRSEKLFF
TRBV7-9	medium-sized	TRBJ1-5	CASSLGTGGNNQPQHF
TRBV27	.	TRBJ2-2	CASSFQGAGELFF
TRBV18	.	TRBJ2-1	CASSPLGGNEQFF
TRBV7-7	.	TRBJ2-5	CASSVSGGETQYF
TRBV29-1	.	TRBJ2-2	CSVLGSGENTGELFF
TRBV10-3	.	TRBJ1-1	CAISTGEANTEAFF
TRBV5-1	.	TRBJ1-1	CASRLTQGSTEAFF
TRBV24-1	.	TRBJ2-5	CATSDSAGIGGLEETQYF
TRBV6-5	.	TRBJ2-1	CASSYSGLAGGHSYNEQFF
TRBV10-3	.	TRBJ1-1	CATSLGANTEAFF
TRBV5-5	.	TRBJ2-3	CASSRPPGTFTDTQYF
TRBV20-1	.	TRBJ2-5	CSALGRFGETQYF
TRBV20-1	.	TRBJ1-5	CSARKGPGDQPQHF
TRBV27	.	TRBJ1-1	CASRRWAVEAFF
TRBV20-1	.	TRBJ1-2	CSARARDRGDEGGYTF